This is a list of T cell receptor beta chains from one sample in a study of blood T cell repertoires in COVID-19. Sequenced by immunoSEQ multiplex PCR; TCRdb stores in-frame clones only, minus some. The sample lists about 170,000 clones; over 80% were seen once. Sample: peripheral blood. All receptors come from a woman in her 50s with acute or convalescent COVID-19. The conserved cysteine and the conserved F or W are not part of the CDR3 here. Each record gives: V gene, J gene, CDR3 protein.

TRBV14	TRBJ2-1	ASSQDQGSEQF
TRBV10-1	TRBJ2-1	ASSTGFSEQF
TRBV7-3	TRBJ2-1	ASSPDRTSGRAEVNEQF
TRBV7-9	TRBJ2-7	ASSRDYEQY
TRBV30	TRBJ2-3	AWTGADTQY
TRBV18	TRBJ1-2	ASSQGANYGYT
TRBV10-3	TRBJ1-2	AISGTGDYGYT
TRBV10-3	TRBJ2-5	AITPGQGRETQY
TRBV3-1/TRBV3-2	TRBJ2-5	ASSQGTSGRIETQY
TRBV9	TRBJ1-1	ASSVAGYGTEAF
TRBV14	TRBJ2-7	ASSDTGGVSYEQY
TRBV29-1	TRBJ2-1	SVGGYNEQF
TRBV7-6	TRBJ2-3	ASSLGAFTSTDTQY
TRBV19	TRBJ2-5	ASSRAGGETQY
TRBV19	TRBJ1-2	ASRTGTAYYGYT
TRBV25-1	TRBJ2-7	ASSSGPGYEQY
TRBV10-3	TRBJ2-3	AIRDSLGTDTQY
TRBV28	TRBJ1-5	ASSTPEDYSNQPQH
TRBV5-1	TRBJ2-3	ASSPETDTQY
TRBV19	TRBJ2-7	ASSISPVNRTSEQY
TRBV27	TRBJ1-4	ASSLFQGANEKLF
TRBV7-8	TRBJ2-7	ASSSTSGGIYEQY
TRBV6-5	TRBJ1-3	ASTQTRVSGNTIY
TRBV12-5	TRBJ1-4	ASGPGFPNEKLF
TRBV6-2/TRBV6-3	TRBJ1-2	ASSPSGWGYT
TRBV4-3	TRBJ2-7	ASSQAATSGSAYEQY
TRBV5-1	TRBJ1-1	ASSLTQGYSTEAF